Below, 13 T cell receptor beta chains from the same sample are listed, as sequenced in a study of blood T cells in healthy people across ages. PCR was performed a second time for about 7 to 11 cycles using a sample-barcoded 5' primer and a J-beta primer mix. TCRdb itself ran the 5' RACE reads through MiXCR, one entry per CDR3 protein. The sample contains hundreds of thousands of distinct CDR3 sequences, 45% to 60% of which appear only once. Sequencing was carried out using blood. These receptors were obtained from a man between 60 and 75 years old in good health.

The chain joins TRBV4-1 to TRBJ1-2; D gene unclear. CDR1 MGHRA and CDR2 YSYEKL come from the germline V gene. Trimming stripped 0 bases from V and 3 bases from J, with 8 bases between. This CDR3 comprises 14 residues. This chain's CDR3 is CASSQDEGYYGYTF. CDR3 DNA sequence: TGCGCCAGCAGCCAAGACGAAGGTTACTATGGCTACACCTTC.

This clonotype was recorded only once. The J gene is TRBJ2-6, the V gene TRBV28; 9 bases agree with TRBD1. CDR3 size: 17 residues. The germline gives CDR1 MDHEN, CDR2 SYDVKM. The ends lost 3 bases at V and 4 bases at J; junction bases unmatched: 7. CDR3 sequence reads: CASSFSGTGKGANVLTF. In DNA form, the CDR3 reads TGTGCCAGCAGTTTCTCCGGGACAGGGAAAGGGGCCAACGTCCTGACTTTC.

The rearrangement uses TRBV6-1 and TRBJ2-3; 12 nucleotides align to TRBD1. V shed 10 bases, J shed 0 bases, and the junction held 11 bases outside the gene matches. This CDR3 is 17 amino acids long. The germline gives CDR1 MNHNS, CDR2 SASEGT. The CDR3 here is CATSPGQGAISTDTQYF. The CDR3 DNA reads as TGTGCCACCAGCCCGGGACAGGGGGCAATCAGCACAGATACGCAGTATTTT.

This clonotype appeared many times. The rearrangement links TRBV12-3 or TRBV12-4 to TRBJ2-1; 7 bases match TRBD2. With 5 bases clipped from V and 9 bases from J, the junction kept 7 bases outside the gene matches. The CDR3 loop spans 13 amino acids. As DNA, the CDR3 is TGTGCCAGCAGTATTACGGGGGGTCGTGAGCAGTTCTTC. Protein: CASSITGGREQFF.

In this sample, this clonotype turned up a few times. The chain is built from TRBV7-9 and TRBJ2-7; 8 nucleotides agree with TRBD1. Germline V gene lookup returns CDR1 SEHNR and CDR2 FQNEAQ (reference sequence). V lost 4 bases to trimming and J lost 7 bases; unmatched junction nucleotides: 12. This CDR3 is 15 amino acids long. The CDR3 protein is CASSSSGGPLGEQYF. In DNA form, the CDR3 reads TGTGCCAGCAGCTCCTCAGGGGGCCCCTTGGGGGAGCAGTACTTC.

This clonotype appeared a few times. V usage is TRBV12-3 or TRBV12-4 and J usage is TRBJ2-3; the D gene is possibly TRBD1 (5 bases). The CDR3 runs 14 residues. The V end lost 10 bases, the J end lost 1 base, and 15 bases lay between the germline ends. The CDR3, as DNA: TGTGCCACCGGGCTGGGGCGGCGCACAGATACGCAGTATTTT. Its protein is CATGLGRRTDTQYF.

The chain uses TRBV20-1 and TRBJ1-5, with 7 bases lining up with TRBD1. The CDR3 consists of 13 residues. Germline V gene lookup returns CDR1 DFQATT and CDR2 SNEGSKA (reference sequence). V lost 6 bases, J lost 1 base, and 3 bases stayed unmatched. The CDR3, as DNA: TGCAGTGCGATCAGGGGGAGCAATCAGCCCCAGCATTTT. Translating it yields CSAIRGSNQPQHF.

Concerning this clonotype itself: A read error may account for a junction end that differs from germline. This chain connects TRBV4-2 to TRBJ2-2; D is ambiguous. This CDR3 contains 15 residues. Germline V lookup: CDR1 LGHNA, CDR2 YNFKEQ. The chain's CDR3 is CAGSLPRVGTGELFF. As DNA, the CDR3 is TGTGCCGGCAGCCTCCCTCGTGTCGGCACCGGGGAGCTGTTTTTT.

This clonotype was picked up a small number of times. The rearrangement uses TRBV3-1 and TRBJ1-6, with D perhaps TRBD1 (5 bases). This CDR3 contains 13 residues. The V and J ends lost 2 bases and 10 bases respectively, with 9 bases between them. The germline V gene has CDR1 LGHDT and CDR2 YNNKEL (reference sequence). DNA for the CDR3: TGTGCCAGCAGCCAATCCGGGACCTCACCCCTCCACTTT. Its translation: CASSQSGTSPLHF.

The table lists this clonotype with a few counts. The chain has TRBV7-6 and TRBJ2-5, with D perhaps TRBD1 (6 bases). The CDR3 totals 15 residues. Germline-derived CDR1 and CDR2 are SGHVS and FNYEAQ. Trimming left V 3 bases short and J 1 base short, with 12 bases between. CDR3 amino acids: CASSFHQGTQETQYF. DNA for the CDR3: TGTGCCAGCAGCTTTCACCAGGGGACCCAAGAGACCCAGTACTTC.

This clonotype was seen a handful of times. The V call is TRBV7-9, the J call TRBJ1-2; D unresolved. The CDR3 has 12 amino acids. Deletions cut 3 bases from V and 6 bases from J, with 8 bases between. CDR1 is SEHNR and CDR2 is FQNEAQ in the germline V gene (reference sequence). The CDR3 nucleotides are TGTGCCAGCAGCTTCTCTCTCGATGGCTACACCTTC. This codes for CASSFSLDGYTF.

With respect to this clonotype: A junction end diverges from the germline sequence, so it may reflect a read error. The chain's CDR3 is CANSGSGRRNEQYF. CDR3 DNA sequence: TGTGCCAACAGTGGAAGCGGGAGAAGGAACGAGCAGTACTTC. This chain links TRBV27 with TRBJ2-5; 8 positions agree with TRBD2. The closer fit of TRBJ2-7 to the DNA end suggests the J call may be wrong. CDR1 is MNHEY, CDR2 SMNVEV, per germline (reference sequence). The CDR3 has 14 amino acids.

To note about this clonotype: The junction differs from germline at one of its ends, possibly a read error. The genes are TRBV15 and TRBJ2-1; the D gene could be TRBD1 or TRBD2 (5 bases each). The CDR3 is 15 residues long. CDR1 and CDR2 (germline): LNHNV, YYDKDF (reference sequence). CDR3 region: CATSRVGDQYTEQFF. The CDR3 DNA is TGTGCCACCAGCAGGGTAGGGGACCAATACACTGAGCAGTTCTTC.